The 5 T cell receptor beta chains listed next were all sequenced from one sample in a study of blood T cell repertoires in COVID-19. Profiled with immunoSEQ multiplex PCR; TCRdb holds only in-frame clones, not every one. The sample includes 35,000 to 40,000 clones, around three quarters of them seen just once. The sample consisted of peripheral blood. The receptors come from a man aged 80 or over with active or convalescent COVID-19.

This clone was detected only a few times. Here the CDR3 DNA reads TGCGCCAGCAGAGGGGACAGTTATGGCTACACCTTC. Its protein is CASRGDSYGYTF. This chain joins TRBV5-1 and TRBJ1-2, with TRBD1 identical over 7 bases. Germline trimming cut 5 bases from V and 5 bases from J; bases unmatched to any gene: 3. The germline V gene encodes CDR1 SGHRS and CDR2 YFSETQ. The CDR3 is 12 amino acids.

CDR3 amino acids: CASSWELGSGELFF. The CDR3 DNA sequence: TGTGCCAGCAGCTGGGAGTTAGGCTCCGGGGAGCTGTTTTTT. The chain links TRBV7-9 to TRBJ2-2; possible D gene TRBD2, 5 bases. V was shortened by 4 bases and J by 6 bases, with 12 bases between the two germline ends. Germline V gene sequence: CDR1 SEHNR, CDR2 FQNEAQ (reference sequence). CDR3 length: 14 amino acids.

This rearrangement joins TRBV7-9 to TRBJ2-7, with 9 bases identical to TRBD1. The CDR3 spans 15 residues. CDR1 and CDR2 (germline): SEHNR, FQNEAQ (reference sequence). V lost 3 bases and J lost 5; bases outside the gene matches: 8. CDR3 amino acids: CASSFVGTGSHEQYF. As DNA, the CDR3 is TGTGCCAGCAGCTTTGTTGGGACAGGGTCGCACGAGCAGTACTTC.

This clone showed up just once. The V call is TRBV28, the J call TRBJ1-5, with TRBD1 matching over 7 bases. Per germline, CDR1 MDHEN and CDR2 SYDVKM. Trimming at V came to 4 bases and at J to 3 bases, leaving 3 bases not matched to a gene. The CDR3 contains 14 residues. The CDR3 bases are TGTGCCAGCAGTTCGGACAGGACCAATCAGCCCCAGCATTTT. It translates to CASSSDRTNQPQHF.

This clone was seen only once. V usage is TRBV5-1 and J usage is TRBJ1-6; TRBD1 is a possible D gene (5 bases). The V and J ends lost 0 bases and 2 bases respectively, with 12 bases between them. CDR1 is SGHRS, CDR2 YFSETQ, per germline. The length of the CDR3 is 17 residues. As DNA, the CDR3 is TGCGCCAGCAGCTTGGAGTCTCAGGGCACCTATAATTCACCCCTCCACTTT. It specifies CASSLESQGTYNSPLHF.